The T cell receptor (beta chain) described here comes from a study of blood T cell repertoires in COVID-19. Study summary: Acute-phase and convalescent COVID-19 samples originated in the United States, Italy and Spain.

CDR1 and CDR2 (germline): KGHDR, SFDVKD. Trimming took off 0 bases at V and 5 bases at J, with 3 bases between the two ends. The CDR3 has 12 residues. Original data processing: Amplification of reference gene primers provided the estimated nucleated cell counts. TCRdb's copy holds only in-frame clones and misses some; the assay was immunoSEQ multiplex PCR. For V, J and clone size, that table is used; D and trimming come from the DNA. The sample consists of some 70,000 clones, around 89% of them appearing once. The receptor was derived from a man aged 55 to 69 with acute or convalescent COVID-19. The V gene is TRBV24-1, the J gene TRBJ2-5; no firm D call. Sequences were obtained from peripheral blood. Written as DNA, the CDR3 is TGTGCCACCAGTGATTTGCTGGAGACCCAGTACTTC. Its translation is CATSDLLETQYF.